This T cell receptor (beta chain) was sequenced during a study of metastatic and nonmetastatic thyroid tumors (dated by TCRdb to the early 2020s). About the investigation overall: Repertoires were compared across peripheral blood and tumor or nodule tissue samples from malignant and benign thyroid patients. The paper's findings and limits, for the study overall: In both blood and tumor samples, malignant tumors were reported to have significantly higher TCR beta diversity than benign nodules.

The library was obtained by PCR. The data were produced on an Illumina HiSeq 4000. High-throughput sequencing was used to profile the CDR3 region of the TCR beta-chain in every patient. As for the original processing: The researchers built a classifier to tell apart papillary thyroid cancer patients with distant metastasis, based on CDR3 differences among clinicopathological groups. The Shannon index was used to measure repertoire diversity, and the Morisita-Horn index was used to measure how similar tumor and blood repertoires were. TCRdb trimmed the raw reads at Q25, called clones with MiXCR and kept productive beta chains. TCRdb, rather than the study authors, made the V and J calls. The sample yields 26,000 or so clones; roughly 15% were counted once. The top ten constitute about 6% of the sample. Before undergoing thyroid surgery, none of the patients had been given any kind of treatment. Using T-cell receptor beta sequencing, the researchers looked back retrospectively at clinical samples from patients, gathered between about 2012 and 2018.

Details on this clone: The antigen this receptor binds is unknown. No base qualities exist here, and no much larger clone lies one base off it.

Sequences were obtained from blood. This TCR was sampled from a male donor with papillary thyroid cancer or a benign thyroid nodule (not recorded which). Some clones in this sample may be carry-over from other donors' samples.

The nucleotide sequence is TGCAGTGCTAGAGCATTTGATATTTCCTCGGATACGCAGTATTTT. Its protein reads: CSARAFDISSDTQYF. The chain is encoded by TRBV20-1 joined to TRBJ2-3, with no confidently assigned D gene. The CDR3 starts with the cysteine, ends with the phenylalanine, and has 15 residues. Here the CDR3 DNA is all that survives: 45 bases in frame from base 1. CDR1 DFQATT and CDR2 SNEGSKA are derived from the germline V gene (reference sequence). V is shortened by 1 base, J by 6 bases, and the region joining them spans 17 bases.